The sequence of this TCR beta chain was determined in a study of blood T cell repertoires in COVID-19. Looking at the study overall: Donors in the United States, Italy and Spain gave samples during acute or convalescent COVID-19. Sources were T cells, B-cell-depleted T cells, or PBMCs; the material itself was cDNA or gDNA.

There are 15 residues in the CDR3. V was trimmed by 3 bases and J by 0 bases, leaving 8 bases between them. Germline loops: CDR1 LNHDA, CDR2 SQIVND (reference sequence). As handled by the study authors: How many nucleated cells were present was estimated from reference gene primer amplification. The assay was immunoSEQ multiplex PCR, and TCRdb's table has in-frame clones only and misses some. That table is the source of V, J and clone size, and D and trimming were worked out from the DNA. The sample lists roughly 200,000 clones; about nine tenths were seen once. The sequencing sample was made of peripheral blood. This receptor was taken from a man aged 18 to 29 with active or convalescent COVID-19. The chain combines TRBV19 with TRBJ2-2; possible D gene TRBD1, 5 bases. In DNA, the CDR3 is TGTGCCAGTAGTATGGGGCAAGCGAACACCGGGGAGCTGTTTTTT. Translation gives CASSMGQANTGELFF.